The 18 T cell receptor beta chains given below trace back to one sample, sequenced in a study of blood T cell repertoires in COVID-19. Libraries were prepared by immunoSEQ multiplex PCR; TCRdb keeps only in-frame clonotypes and omits some of them. The sample lists roughly 280,000 clones, approximately 90% occurring once. Sequencing was done on a sample of PBMCs or T cells enriched from blood (not recorded which). The receptor source for this set is a middle-aged man who had been exposed to COVID-19.

The chain combines TRBV27 with TRBJ2-3; 10 bases line up with TRBD1. With 5 bases clipped from V and 4 bases from J, the junction kept 18 bases outside the gene matches. The CDR3 covers 19 residues. Germline CDR1 MNHEY, CDR2 SMNVEV (reference sequence). The CDR3 reads CASSPGATGTGVRADTQYF. Here the CDR3 DNA reads TGTGCCAGCAGTCCCGGGGCCACCGGGACAGGGGTTCGGGCAGATACGCAGTATTTT.

V gene TRBV13 combines with J gene TRBJ2-7; D might be TRBD1 (5 bases). CDR1 PRHDT and CDR2 FYEKMQ come from the germline V gene (reference sequence). The length of the CDR3 is 16 residues. V shed 4 bases and J shed 0 bases, with 16 bases lying between them. CDR3 region: CASSSRAGSSSYEQYF. CDR3 coding DNA: TGTGCCAGCAGCTCCAGAGCAGGGTCAAGCTCCTACGAGCAGTACTTC.

The chain carries TRBV28 and TRBJ2-7; D uncertain. The length of the CDR3 is 15 residues. Germline values: CDR1 MDHEN, CDR2 SYDVKM. The germline V and J ends were trimmed by 7 bases and 8 bases, with 24 bases remaining between them. This chain's CDR3 is CASNRPHRHPSKQYF. The CDR3 bases are TGTGCCAGCAACCGACCTCACCGACACCCCTCTAAGCAGTACTTC.

The V and J genes are TRBV11-2 and TRBJ2-2; D not certain. Trimming left V 7 bases short and J 0 bases short, with 9 bases between. Germline assignment: CDR1 SGHAT and CDR2 FQNNGV. The CDR3 runs 14 residues. The CDR3 region is CASTVSANTGELFF. Written as DNA, the CDR3 is TGTGCCAGCACAGTGTCCGCGAACACCGGGGAGCTGTTTTTT. The variable domain in full, completed from reference TRBV11-2 and TRBJ2-2, reads EAGVAQSPRYKIIEKRQSVAFWCNPISGHATLYWYQQILGQGPKLLIQFQNNGVVDDSQLPKDRFSAERLKGVDSTLKIQPAKLEDSAVYLCASTVSANTGELFFGEGSRLTVL.

The chain couples TRBV30 to TRBJ1-4; D is undetermined. V shed 3 bases and J shed 0 bases, with 14 bases lying between them. This CDR3 has 16 residues. CDR1 is GTSNPN, CDR2 SVGIG, per germline (reference sequence). CDR3 in DNA: TGTGCCTGGAGCCAACAGAGGAGGCCAACTAATGAAAAACTGTTTTTT. Its protein is CAWSQQRRPTNEKLFF.

The V gene is TRBV27, the J gene TRBJ2-2; D is undetermined. The CDR3 is 14 residues long. With 7 bases removed from V and 0 bases from J, the gap between germline ends came to 9 bases. Germline loops: CDR1 MNHEY, CDR2 SMNVEV (reference sequence). The CDR3 is CASMVLANTGELFF. Here the CDR3 DNA reads TGTGCCAGCATGGTACTGGCGAACACCGGGGAGCTGTTTTTT.

The chain combines TRBV19 with TRBJ1-2; TRBD1 aligns across 9 bases. V was pared by 7 bases and J by 4 bases, with 13 bases of the junction left unmatched. The CDR3 extends over 16 amino acids. Per the germline V gene, CDR1 is LNHDA and CDR2 is SQIVND (reference sequence). The CDR3 bases are TGTGCCAGTACCACAATCCGGGACAGGGCCGTCTATGGCTACACCTTC. Translation gives CASTTIRDRAVYGYTF. Full variable domain (remainder filled in from reference TRBV19 and TRBJ1-2): DGGITQSPKYLFRKEGQNVTLSCEQNLNHDAMYWYRQDPGQGLRLIYYSQIVNDFQKGDIAEGYSVSREKKESFPLTVTSAQKNPTAFYLCASTTIRDRAVYGYTFGSGTRLTVV.

The chain employs TRBV28 and TRBJ2-2; 7 nucleotides match TRBD2. The germline V gene has CDR1 MDHEN and CDR2 SYDVKM. Trimming cost V 3 bases and J 6 bases; bases outside gene matches: 7. The CDR3 runs 15 residues. The CDR3 DNA reads as TGTGCCAGCAGTTTTAACGGGAGGAGGCCCGGGGAGCTGTTTTTT. Encoded protein: CASSFNGRRPGELFF.

The chain has TRBV5-4 and TRBJ1-4; D is unclear. The CDR3 extends over 14 amino acids. V lost 3 bases and J lost 4, with 10 bases in between. Looked up from germline, CDR1 is SGHNT and CDR2 is YYREEE (reference sequence). CDR3 bases: TGTGCCAGCAGCTCCAGCGCCGTTAATGAAAAACTGTTTTTT. This codes for CASSSSAVNEKLFF.

V is TRBV7-6 and J is TRBJ2-3, with 7 bases fitting TRBD2. This CDR3 has 15 residues. V lost 5 bases, J lost 0 bases, and 5 bases stayed unmatched. Germline values: CDR1 SGHVS, CDR2 FNYEAQ. The DNA of the CDR3 is TGTGCCAGCAGCGGTAGCGGGTTTAGCACAGATACGCAGTATTTT. This translates into CASSGSGFSTDTQYF.

This sequence joins TRBV4-2 and TRBJ1-2; TRBD1 is a possible D gene (6 bases). The CDR3 covers 13 residues. Between the trimmed V and J ends, which lost 0 bases and 7 bases, there was a span of 9 bases. Germline CDR1 reads LGHNA; CDR2 reads YNFKEQ. The CDR3 spells CASSQDARGGYTF. Here the CDR3 DNA reads TGTGCCAGCAGCCAAGATGCCAGGGGTGGCTACACCTTC.

The rearrangement joins TRBV28 to TRBJ2-6; TRBD1 is a possible D gene (6 bases). This CDR3 contains 14 residues. CDR1 is MDHEN and CDR2 is SYDVKM in the germline V gene. V was pared by 8 bases and J by 1 base, with 9 bases between. The DNA for the CDR3 is TGTGCCAGCCACAGGGAGTCTGGGGCCAACGTCCTGACTTTC. Translation gives CASHRESGANVLTF.

This sequence joins TRBV6-1 and TRBJ2-5; maybe TRBD2 (5 bases). The CDR3 is 16 residues long. Looked up from germline, CDR1 is MNHNS and CDR2 is SASEGT. The germline V and J ends were trimmed by 3 bases and 0 bases, with 14 bases remaining between them. This chain's CDR3 is CASSDGGRGNQETQYF. The CDR3 bases are TGTGCCAGCAGTGATGGAGGACGTGGTAACCAAGAGACCCAGTACTTC.

This clone was found a few times. CDR3 loop: CASSDYQHPYTEAFF. Here the CDR3 DNA reads TGTGCCAGCAGTGACTATCAACATCCGTACACTGAAGCTTTCTTT. This rearrangement joins TRBV28 to TRBJ1-1; D not resolved. V was cut by 5 bases and J by 3 bases, with 16 bases left in between. The germline V gene has CDR1 MDHEN and CDR2 SYDVKM. The CDR3 sequence is 15 residues long.

CDR3 nucleotide sequence: TGTGCCAGCACCTTAAGGACTTCCGGGGAGCTGTTTTTT. Protein sequence: CASTLRTSGELFF. V usage is TRBV28 and J usage is TRBJ2-2; a possible D gene is TRBD2 (5 bases). From germline, CDR1 is MDHEN and CDR2 SYDVKM. Between the trimmed V and J ends, which lost 7 bases and 6 bases, there was a span of 12 bases. The CDR3 runs 13 residues.

The V call is TRBV30, the J call TRBJ1-2; D gene ambiguous. This CDR3 is built from 15 residues. Germline CDR1 and CDR2: GTSNPN and SVGIG (reference sequence). Trimming pared 4 bases from V and 1 base from J, leaving 16 bases between. CDR3 coding DNA: TGTGCCTGGACTCGCGGAGTCGGAATTAACTATGGCTACACCTTC. Protein sequence: CAWTRGVGINYGYTF.

This chain links TRBV7-9 with TRBJ2-3; TRBD1 agrees at 9 bases. J gave up 1 base and V 5 bases, and 7 bases lay outside the gene matches. This CDR3 contains 16 residues. The germline V gene has CDR1 SEHNR and CDR2 FQNEAQ (reference sequence). Here the CDR3 reads CASSLPRTGGTDTQYF. The CDR3 bases are TGTGCCAGCAGCCTACCACGGACAGGGGGCACAGATACGCAGTATTTT. Drawing the rest from reference TRBV7-9 and TRBJ2-3, the complete variable domain is DTGVSQNPRHKITKRGQNVTFRCDPISEHNRLYWYRQTLGQGPEFLTYFQNEAQLEKSRLLSDRFSAERPKGSFSTLEIQRTEQGDSAMYLCASSLPRTGGTDTQYFGPGTRLTVL.

The V call is TRBV30, the J call TRBJ2-3, with D perhaps matching TRBD1 (6 bases). The V end lost 6 bases, the J end lost 4 bases, and 14 bases lay between the germline ends. CDR1 GTSNPN and CDR2 SVGIG come from the germline V gene (reference sequence). The CDR3 spans 13 residues. The CDR3 reads CACSGQKPDTQYF. CDR3 nucleotides: TGTGCCTGCTCCGGACAGAAGCCAGATACGCAGTATTTT. Combining the CDR3 with reference TRBV30 and TRBJ2-3 gives the whole variable domain SQTIHQWPATLVQPVGSPLSLECTVEGTSNPNLYWYRQAAGRGLQLLFYSVGIGQISSEVPQNLSASRPQDRQFILSSKKLLLSDSGFYLCACSGQKPDTQYFGPGTRLTVL.